This T cell receptor beta chain was sequenced in a study of T cells in Graves' hyperthyroidism and ophthalmopathy. At least ten counts were recorded for this clonotype. Its matching antigen is unknown. Study-level findings and limits: Blood shared most expanded thyroid clonotypes above 0.001.

Researchers defined stable Graves' hyperthyroidism as no ophthalmopathy progression within 18 months. PBMCs stemmed from approximately 10 ml fresh peripheral blood. The V gene's germline CDR1 is LNHDA and CDR2 SQIVND (reference sequence). Trimming took 4 bases from V and 7 from J, leaving 13 bases between them. The CDR3 runs to 13 residues. Template material for amplifying TCR beta CDR3 regions consisted of RNA transcripts. Primed by the HTBI set, a first-round RT-PCR was run on the TCR CDR3. Using its own MiXCR run on the multiplex PCR reads, TCRdb lists one record per CDR3 protein. Of roughly 750,000 distinct CDR3 sequences detected, 16% appear once; the ten largest clones hold roughly 8%.

The V and J genes are TRBV19 and TRBJ1-1, with D unresolved. The TCR comes from a man aged 18 to 30 with Graves' hyperthyroidism. Sequencing input: blood. CDR3 loop: CASSTGPADEAFF. DNA for the CDR3: TGTGCCAGTAGTACCGGACCCGCGGATGAAGCTTTCTTT.